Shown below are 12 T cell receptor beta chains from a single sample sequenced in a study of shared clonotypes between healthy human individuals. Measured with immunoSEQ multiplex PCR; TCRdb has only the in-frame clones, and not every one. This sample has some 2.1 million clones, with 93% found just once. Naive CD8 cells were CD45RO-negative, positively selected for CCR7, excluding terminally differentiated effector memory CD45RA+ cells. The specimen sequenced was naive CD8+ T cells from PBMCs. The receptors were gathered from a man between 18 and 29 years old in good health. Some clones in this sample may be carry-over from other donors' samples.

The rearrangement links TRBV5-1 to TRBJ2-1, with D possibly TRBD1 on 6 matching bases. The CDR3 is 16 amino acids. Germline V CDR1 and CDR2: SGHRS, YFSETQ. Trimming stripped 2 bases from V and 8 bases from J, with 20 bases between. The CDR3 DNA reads TGCGCCAGCAGCTTACCCTGGCGACAGGAAGGGGATGAGCAGTTCTTC. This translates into CASSLPWRQEGDEQFF.

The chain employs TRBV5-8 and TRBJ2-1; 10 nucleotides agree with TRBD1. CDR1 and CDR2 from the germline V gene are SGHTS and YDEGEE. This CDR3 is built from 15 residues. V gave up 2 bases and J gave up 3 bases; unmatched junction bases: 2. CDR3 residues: CASSFDRGLYNEQFF. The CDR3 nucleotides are TGTGCCAGCAGCTTTGACAGGGGGCTCTACAATGAGCAGTTCTTC.

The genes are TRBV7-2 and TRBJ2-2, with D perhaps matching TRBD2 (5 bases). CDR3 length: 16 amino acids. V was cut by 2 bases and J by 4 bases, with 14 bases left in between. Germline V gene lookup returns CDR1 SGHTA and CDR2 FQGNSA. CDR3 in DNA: TGTGCCAGCAGCTTATGGGCGAGGGTGTCCACCGGGGAGCTGTTTTTT. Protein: CASSLWARVSTGELFF.

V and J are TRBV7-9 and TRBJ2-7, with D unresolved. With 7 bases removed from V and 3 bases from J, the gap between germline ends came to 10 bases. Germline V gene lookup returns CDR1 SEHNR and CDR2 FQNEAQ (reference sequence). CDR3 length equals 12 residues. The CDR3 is CASIQTGYEQYF. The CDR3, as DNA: TGTGCCAGCATTCAAACGGGCTACGAGCAGTACTTC.

CDR3 region: CASSVGSGQGDYGYTF. The CDR3 DNA reads TGTGCCAGCAGCGTAGGGTCGGGACAGGGTGACTATGGCTACACCTTC. V is TRBV9 and J is TRBJ1-2, with 9 nucleotides matching TRBD1. CDR3 length: 16 amino acids. Germline V gives CDR1 SGDLS, CDR2 YYNGEE. Trimming removed 0 bases from V and 3 bases from J; junction bases left unmatched: 6.

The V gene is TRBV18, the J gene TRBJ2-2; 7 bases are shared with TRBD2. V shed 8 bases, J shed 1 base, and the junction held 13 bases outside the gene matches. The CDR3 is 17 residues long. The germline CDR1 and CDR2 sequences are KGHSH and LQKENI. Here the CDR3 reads CASGRPWEGRNTGELFF. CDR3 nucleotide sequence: TGTGCCAGCGGACGTCCGTGGGAGGGCCGGAACACCGGGGAGCTGTTTTTT. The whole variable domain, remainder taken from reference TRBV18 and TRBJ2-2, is NAGVMQNPRHLVRRRGQEARLRCSPMKGHSHVYWYRQLPEEGLKFMVYLQKENIIDESGMPKERFSAEFPKEGPSILRIQQVVRGDSAAYFCASGRPWEGRNTGELFFGEGSRLTVL.

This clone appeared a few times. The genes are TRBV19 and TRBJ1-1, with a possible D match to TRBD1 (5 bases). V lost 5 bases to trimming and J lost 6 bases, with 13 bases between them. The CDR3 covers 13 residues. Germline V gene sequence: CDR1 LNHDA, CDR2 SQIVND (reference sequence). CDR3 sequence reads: CASSLYRGSEAFF. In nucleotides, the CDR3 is TGTGCCAGTAGTCTGTACCGGGGCTCTGAAGCTTTCTTT.

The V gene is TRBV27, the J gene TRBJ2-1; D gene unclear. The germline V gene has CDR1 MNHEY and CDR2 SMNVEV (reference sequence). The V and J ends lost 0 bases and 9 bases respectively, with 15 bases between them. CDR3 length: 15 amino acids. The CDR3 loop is CASSLSQLGYVEQFF. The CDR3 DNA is TGTGCCAGCAGTTTATCCCAATTGGGCTACGTTGAGCAGTTCTTC.

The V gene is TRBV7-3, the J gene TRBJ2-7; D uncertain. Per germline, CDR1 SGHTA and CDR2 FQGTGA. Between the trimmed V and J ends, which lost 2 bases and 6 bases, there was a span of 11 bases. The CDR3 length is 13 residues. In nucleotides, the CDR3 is TGTGCCAGCAGCTTATTTGTGTCTTCCGAGCAGTACTTC. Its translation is CASSLFVSSEQYF. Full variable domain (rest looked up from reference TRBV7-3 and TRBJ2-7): GAGVSQTPSNKVTEKGKYVELRCDPISGHTALYWYRQSLGQGPEFLIYFQGTGAADDSGLPNDRFFAVRPEGSVSTLKIQRTERGDSAVYLCASSLFVSSEQYFGPGTRLTVT.

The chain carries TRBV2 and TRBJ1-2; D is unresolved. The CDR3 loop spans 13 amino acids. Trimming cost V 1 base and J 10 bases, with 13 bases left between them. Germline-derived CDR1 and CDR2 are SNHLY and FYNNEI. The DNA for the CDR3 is TGTGCCAGCAGTGAAGGTCCGCAGTTAGACTACACCTTC. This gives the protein CASSEGPQLDYTF.

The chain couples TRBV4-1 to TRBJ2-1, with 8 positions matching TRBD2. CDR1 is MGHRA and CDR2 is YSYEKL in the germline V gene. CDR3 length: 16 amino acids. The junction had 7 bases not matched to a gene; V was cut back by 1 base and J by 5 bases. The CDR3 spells CASSQGPGLDDNEQFF. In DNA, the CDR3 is TGCGCCAGCAGCCAAGGACCGGGACTAGACGACAATGAGCAGTTCTTC.

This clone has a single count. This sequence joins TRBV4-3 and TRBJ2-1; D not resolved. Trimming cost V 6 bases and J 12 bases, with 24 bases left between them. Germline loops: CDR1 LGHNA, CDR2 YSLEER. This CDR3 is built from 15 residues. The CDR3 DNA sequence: TGCGCCAGCAGTCCCTCCGGCGGCCCTCGATATCCGCAGTTCTTC. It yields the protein CASSPSGGPRYPQFF.